The clone carrying this T cell receptor (beta chain) was seen ten or more times. Using unique molecular identifiers, the investigators prepared the TCRbeta library. MiXCR was run by TCRdb on the PCR reads, yielding one entry per CDR3 protein. The sample includes around 600,000 distinct CDR3 sequences, 15% to 20% of them seen just once. The sample is drawn from a study of T-cell reconstitution after alpha-beta-depleted transplantation in children. V dropped 6 bases and J dropped 4 bases, with 13 bases sitting between them. The CDR3 length is 13 residues. Germline V gene sequence: CDR1 DFQATT, CDR2 SNEGSKA (reference sequence).

The input for sequencing was PBMCs from the stem cell graft donor, taken from the stem cell graft. This clonotype was sampled from a human donor who donated a stem cell graft to a child with acute myeloid leukemia. The chain recombines TRBV20-1 with TRBJ1-5; D might be TRBD1 (5 bases). CDR3 sequence (DNA): TGCAGTGCCCCAGGGACTGGGAATCAGCCCCAGCATTTT. Its protein product is CSAPGTGNQPQHF.